One sample yielded the 25 T cell receptor beta chains listed below, sequenced in a study of T cell responses to AZD1222 COVID-19 vaccine (dated by TCRdb to the early 2020s). This specimen's time point label, interpreted: baseline before first vaccination. Receptor libraries were prepared by the immunoSEQ multiplex PCR assay. In TCRdb, the immuneACCESS table is reduced to in-frame sequences with V and J assigned. These tables do not hold every clone; where another copy was compared, an unresolved V gene accounts for under half, and the others remain unexplained. This sample lists more than 100,000 clones; 80% to 95% were detected once. Of the sample, about 4.8% falls within the top ten clones. This sample comprised peripheral blood, obtained on day 0 of AZD1222 vaccination. These receptors were taken from an adult in good health.

CDR3 DNA sequence: TGTGCCAGCAGCTTAGGGGCAGTCAATGAGCAGTTCTTC. Translated, it gives CASSLGAVNEQFF. V gene TRBV7-9 combines with J gene TRBJ2-1; D is uncertain. This CDR3 comprises 13 residues. Germline-derived CDR1 and CDR2 are SEHNR and FQNEAQ (reference sequence). V was cut by 1 base and J by 6 bases, with 7 bases left in between. The whole variable domain, filled in from reference TRBV7-9 and TRBJ2-1, reads DTGVSQNPRHKITKRGQNVTFRCDPISEHNRLYWYRQTLGQGPEFLTYFQNEAQLEKSRLLSDRFSAERPKGSFSTLEIQRTEQGDSAMYLCASSLGAVNEQFFGPGTRLTVL.

The V and J genes are TRBV5-5 and TRBJ1-1; tentatively, D is TRBD1 (6 bases). CDR1 is SGHKS and CDR2 is YYEKEE in the germline V gene (reference sequence). The CDR3 spans 14 residues. V was clipped by 2 bases and J by 10 bases, with 18 bases between them. CDR3 amino acids: CASSLRQEPVGAFF. The CDR3 DNA sequence: TGTGCCAGCAGCTTAAGACAGGAGCCGGTTGGAGCTTTCTTT. Full variable domain (rest looked up from reference TRBV5-5 and TRBJ1-1): DAGVTQSPTHLIKTRGQQVTLRCSPISGHKSVSWYQQVLGQGPQFIFQYYEKEERGRGNFPDRFSARQFPNYSSELNVNALLLGDSALYLCASSLRQEPVGAFFGQGTRLTVV.

J is TRBJ1-2 and V is TRBV6-2 or TRBV6-3, with unresolved D. Germline V gene lookup returns CDR1 MNHEY and CDR2 SVGEGT. This CDR3 contains 10 residues. The ends were cut back, 3 bases at V and 7 bases at J, with 3 bases in the middle. The CDR3 loop reads CASSYPGYTF. For the CDR3, the DNA is TGTGCCAGCAGTTATCCTGGCTACACCTTC.

The chain carries TRBV10-3 and TRBJ1-1; TRBD1 is a possible D gene (5 bases). Between the trimmed V and J ends, which lost 0 bases and 0 bases, there was a span of 8 bases. This CDR3 spans 15 amino acids. Germline CDR1 ENHRY, CDR2 SYGVKD. Here the CDR3 DNA reads TGTGCCATCAGTGAGTCATTAGGGGTGAACACTGAAGCTTTCTTT. Translated: CAISESLGVNTEAFF.

The chain uses TRBV18 and TRBJ2-5; D may be TRBD1 (6 bases). CDR1 and CDR2 (germline): KGHSH, LQKENI. Trimming removed 3 bases at V and 2 bases at J, with 16 bases between. The CDR3 is 16 amino acids. CDR3 in amino acids: CASSPSWRQAQETQYF. CDR3 nucleotides: TGTGCCAGCTCACCTTCGTGGAGACAGGCGCAAGAGACCCAGTACTTC. Looking up the rest from reference TRBV18 and TRBJ2-5 gives the full variable domain: NAGVMQNPRHLVRRRGQEARLRCSPMKGHSHVYWYRQLPEEGLKFMVYLQKENIIDESGMPKERFSAEFPKEGPSILRIQQVVRGDSAAYFCASSPSWRQAQETQYFGPGTRLLVL.

This clone has more than one count but fewer than ten. This chain links TRBV28 with TRBJ1-5; D possibly corresponds to TRBD1 (6 bases). V lost 6 bases to trimming and J lost 7 bases, with 10 bases between them. CDR3 size: 12 residues. Germline V gene lookup returns CDR1 MDHEN and CDR2 SYDVKM. As DNA, the CDR3 is TGTGCCAGCAGAGACAGGACCCAGCCCCAGCATTTT. This encodes CASRDRTQPQHF.

This clone was counted between two and nine times. The V call is TRBV7-9, the J call TRBJ2-5; D is uncertain. V was trimmed by 5 bases and J by 7 bases, leaving 17 bases between them. The CDR3 consists of 14 residues. Germline-derived CDR1 and CDR2 are SEHNR and FQNEAQ (reference sequence). In DNA, the CDR3 is TGTGCCAGCAGCCCCCTTCGCGCCCCGGGGACCCAGTACTTC. Translation gives CASSPLRAPGTQYF.

The rearrangement joins TRBV30 to TRBJ2-6; perhaps TRBD2 as D (5 bases). This CDR3 has 17 amino acids. CDR1 GTSNPN and CDR2 SVGIG come from the germline V gene (reference sequence). With 0 bases removed from V and 0 bases from J, the gap between germline ends came to 12 bases. As DNA, the CDR3 is TGTGCCTGGAGTGTCCGGAGCGGAGACTCTGGGGCCAACGTCCTGACTTTC. This translates into CAWSVRSGDSGANVLTF.

The chain joins TRBV12-5 to TRBJ2-6; D is uncertain. Trimming took off 6 bases at V and 3 bases at J, with 12 bases between the two ends. The CDR3 consists of 15 residues. Germline lookup yields CDR1 LGHNT and CDR2 FRNRAP. CDR3 loop: CASGRTVGGANVLTF. DNA of the CDR3: TGTGCTAGTGGCCGAACAGTTGGTGGGGCCAACGTCCTGACTTTC.

V usage is TRBV12-3 or TRBV12-4 and J usage is TRBJ2-7; no clear D. The CDR3 has 12 residues. V lost 2 bases and J lost 4, with 6 bases in between. The CDR3 sequence: CASSLMGYEQYF. CDR3 nucleotide sequence: TGTGCCAGCAGTTTAATGGGGTACGAGCAGTACTTC.

The chain carries TRBV11-3 and TRBJ2-1; 9 nucleotides align to TRBD1. This CDR3 is 17 amino acids long. From germline, CDR1 is SGHNT and CDR2 YENEEA. The V and J ends lost 1 base and 6 bases, in that order; junction bases with no gene match: 10. This CDR3 reads CASSLGHGQGFRNEQFF. The CDR3 DNA is TGTGCCAGCAGCTTAGGCCATGGACAGGGGTTTCGCAATGAGCAGTTCTTC.

V usage is TRBV7-3 and J usage is TRBJ1-5; D unclear. Germline assignment: CDR1 SGHTA and CDR2 FQGTGA. V was pared by 2 bases and J by 6 bases, with 8 bases between. This CDR3 spans 13 amino acids. CDR3: CASSLGFGQPQHF. Here the CDR3 DNA reads TGTGCCAGCAGCTTAGGGTTTGGTCAGCCCCAGCATTTT.

This clone came up once. The chain employs TRBV27 and TRBJ2-5; no clear D. Germline V gene data show CDR1 as MNHEY and CDR2 as SMNVEV (reference sequence). The CDR3 runs to 13 residues. V was shortened by 5 bases and J by 1 base, with 8 bases between the two germline ends. Here the CDR3 reads CASSPVSQETQYF. Written as DNA, the CDR3 is TGTGCCAGCAGTCCGGTCAGCCAAGAGACCCAGTACTTC.

The V call is TRBV7-2, the J call TRBJ2-5, with D maybe TRBD1 (6 bases). The CDR3 runs to 14 residues. Between the trimmed V and J ends, which lost 2 bases and 5 bases, there was a span of 12 bases. The V gene's germline CDR1 is SGHTA and CDR2 FQGNSA. As DNA, the CDR3 is TGTGCCAGCAGCTTACCCACAGGGCGGGAGACCCAGTACTTC. Translated: CASSLPTGRETQYF.

The chain uses TRBV7-2 and TRBJ2-5, with D possibly TRBD2 on 6 matching bases. Looked up from germline, CDR1 is SGHTA and CDR2 is FQGNSA. Trimming stripped 0 bases from V and 5 bases from J, with 13 bases between. The CDR3 consists of 15 residues. The CDR3 here is CASSLALGGWETQYF. As DNA, the CDR3 is TGTGCCAGCAGCTTAGCTCTCGGGGGTTGGGAGACCCAGTACTTC.

The chain recombines TRBV9 with TRBJ1-2; no definite D call. V gave up 0 bases and J gave up 8 bases, with 14 bases separating them. The CDR3 totals 14 residues. Germline V gene lookup returns CDR1 SGDLS and CDR2 YYNGEE. CDR3 nucleotide sequence: TGTGCCAGCAGCGTAGGGGGAGGTACTTGGGGCTACACCTTC. This codes for CASSVGGGTWGYTF.

The V call is TRBV5-1, the J call TRBJ2-5; no definite D call. The CDR3 is 13 residues long. The V gene lost 0 bases and the J gene lost 4 bases, with 7 bases spanning the gap. Looked up from germline, CDR1 is SGHRS and CDR2 is YFSETQ. CDR3 DNA sequence: TGCGCCAGCAGCTTGGATGTGGGAGAGACCCAGTACTTC. It translates to CASSLDVGETQYF. The full variable domain, with the rest looked up from reference TRBV5-1 and TRBJ2-5, is KAGVTQTPRYLIKTRGQQVTLSCSPISGHRSVSWYQQTPGQGLQFLFEYFSETQRNKGNFPGRFSGRQFSNSRSEMNVSTLELGDSALYLCASSLDVGETQYFGPGTRLLVL.

The chain recombines TRBV19 with TRBJ1-2, with TRBD1 matching over 10 bases. The trim removed 6 bases at V and 4 bases at J, leaving 8 bases unmatched. CDR3 length: 15 residues. Germline V gene sequence: CDR1 LNHDA, CDR2 SQIVND (reference sequence). CDR3 bases: TGTGCCAGTAGGAACCCGGGACAGGGGATCTATGGCTACACCTTC. This translates into CASRNPGQGIYGYTF.

This clone has only one observation. V is TRBV6-5 and J is TRBJ2-1, with a weak D call TRBD2 (5 bases). Germline-derived CDR1 and CDR2 are MNHEY and SVGAGI. Trimming removed 4 bases at V and 3 bases at J, with 7 bases between. CDR3 length: 13 residues. In nucleotides, the CDR3 is TGTGCCAGCAGTTTCGGGGTCTACAATGAGCAGTTCTTC. This gives the protein CASSFGVYNEQFF.

The chain recombines TRBV4-1 with TRBJ2-7; 7 bases are shared with TRBD2. There are 15 residues in the CDR3. Germline CDR1 is MGHRA and CDR2 is YSYEKL. The ends lost 4 bases at V and 0 bases at J; junction bases unmatched: 6. The CDR3 DNA is TGCGCCAGCAGCCGTGGGGGGGGTGGCTCCTACGAGCAGTACTTC. This gives the protein CASSRGGGGSYEQYF.

The rearrangement links TRBV25-1 to TRBJ1-5, with D hard to call. This CDR3 contains 17 residues. Trimming removed 1 base from V and 0 bases from J, with 13 bases in between. The germline gives CDR1 MGHDK, CDR2 SYGVNS. CDR3 sequence (DNA): TGTGCCAGCAGTGAATCCTTGCACGGAGATAGCAATCAGCCCCAGCATTTT. As protein: CASSESLHGDSNQPQHF. The variable domain in full, completed from reference TRBV25-1 and TRBJ1-5, reads EADIYQTPRYLVIGTGKKITLECSQTMGHDKMYWYQQDPGMELHLIHYSYGVNSTEKGDLSSESTVSRIRTEHFPLTLESARPSHTSQYLCASSESLHGDSNQPQHFGDGTRLSIL.

The V gene is TRBV27, the J gene TRBJ2-7; D ambiguous. V dropped 7 bases and J dropped 7 bases, with 20 bases sitting between them. Germline CDR1 is MNHEY and CDR2 is SMNVEV (reference sequence). The CDR3 contains 14 residues. The CDR3 DNA follows: TGTGCCAGCAAAAGCCTAACCAGCTCTGGGGAGCAGTACTTC. It is translated as CASKSLTSSGEQYF.

The chain couples TRBV13 to TRBJ2-1; D is possibly TRBD1 (5 bases). This CDR3 spans 14 amino acids. CDR1 and CDR2 (germline): PRHDT, FYEKMQ (reference sequence). V lost 5 bases and J lost 5, with 13 bases in between. The CDR3 DNA follows: TGTGCCAGCAGCAGGGGCAGACCAAACAATGAGCAGTTCTTC. Protein product: CASSRGRPNNEQFF. Supplemented by reference TRBV13 and TRBJ2-1, the full variable domain reads AAGVIQSPRHLIKEKRETATLKCYPIPRHDTVYWYQQGPGQDPQFLISFYEKMQSDKGSIPDRFSAQQFSDYHSELNMSSLELGDSALYFCASSRGRPNNEQFFGPGTRLTVL.

This sequence joins TRBV28 and TRBJ1-4; D is perhaps TRBD1 (5 bases). The CDR3 spans 15 residues. V lost 7 bases and J 5 bases, leaving 17 bases between the germline ends. Germline CDR1 is MDHEN and CDR2 is SYDVKM. For the CDR3, the DNA is TGTGCCAGCATTCCCGCGGCCGGGGCCAATGAAAAACTGTTTTTT. It encodes CASIPAAGANEKLFF.

This clone was recorded only once. This sequence joins TRBV30 and TRBJ1-1, with D unclear. The CDR3 covers 13 residues. Germline V gene lookup returns CDR1 GTSNPN and CDR2 SVGIG (reference sequence). V was shortened by 5 bases and J by 3 bases, with 13 bases between the two germline ends. The chain's CDR3 is CAWSRGEDTEAFF. In DNA, the CDR3 is TGTGCCTGGTCCAGAGGTGAAGACACTGAAGCTTTCTTT.